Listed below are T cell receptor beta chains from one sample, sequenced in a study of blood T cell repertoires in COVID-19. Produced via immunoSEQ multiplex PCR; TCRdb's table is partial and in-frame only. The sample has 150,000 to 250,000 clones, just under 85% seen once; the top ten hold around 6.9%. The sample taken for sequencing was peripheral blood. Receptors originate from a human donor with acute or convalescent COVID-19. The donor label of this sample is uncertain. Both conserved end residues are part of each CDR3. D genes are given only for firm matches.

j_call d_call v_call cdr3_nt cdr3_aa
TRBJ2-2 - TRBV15 TGTGCCACCAGCAGCGCGTGGAGCGGGGAGCTGTTTTTT CATSSAWSGELFF
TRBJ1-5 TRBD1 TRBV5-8 TGTGCCAGCAGGGGACAGGCCCATCAGCCCCAGCATTTT CASRGQAHQPQHF
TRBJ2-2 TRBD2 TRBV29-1 TGCAGCGCCCAGGAGTATTTTACTAGCGGGGCCGGGGAGCTGTTTTTT CSAQEYFTSGAGELFF
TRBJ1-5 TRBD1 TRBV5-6 TGTGCCAGCAGTTCAGACAGGGCAAGGAGCAATCAGCCCCAGCATTTT CASSSDRARSNQPQHF
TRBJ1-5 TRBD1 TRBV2 TGTGCCAGCAGCGGTGGACAGGGGGGCCATCAGCCCCAGCATTTT CASSGGQGGHQPQHF
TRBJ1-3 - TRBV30 TGTGCCTGGAGGCGGCAGGGGTCTAGCTCTGGAAACACCATATATTTT CAWRRQGSSSGNTIYF
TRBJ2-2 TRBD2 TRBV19 TGTGCCAGTAGTATGGGACTAGCGGGAGGAAGGGATACCGGGGAGCTGTTTTTT CASSMGLAGGRDTGELFF
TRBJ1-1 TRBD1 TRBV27 TGTGCCAGCAGTCGTAATACAGGGGTCTCGAACACTGAAGCTTTCTTT CASSRNTGVSNTEAFF
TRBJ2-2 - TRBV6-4 TGTGCCAGCAGTCCAGGGGGGACCGGGGAGCTGTTTTTT CASSPGGTGELFF
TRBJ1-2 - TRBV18 TGTGCCAGCTCACCAACACCGACCACTACTAACTATGGCTACACCTTC CASSPTPTTTNYGYTF
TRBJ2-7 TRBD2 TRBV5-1 TGCGCCAGCAGCTTAAGTAGCGGGAGTTCCTCCTACGAGCAGTACTTC CASSLSSGSSSYEQYF
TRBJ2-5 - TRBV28 TGTGCCAGCACCTATGGAGGGGCACAAGAGACCCAGTACTTC CASTYGGAQETQYF
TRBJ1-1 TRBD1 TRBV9 TGTGCCAGCAGCGTGGGACAGGGGCGCACTGAAGCTTTCTTT CASSVGQGRTEAFF
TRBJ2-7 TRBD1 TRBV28 TGTGCCAGCAGTTTTCAGGGGGCGGTCTCCTACGAGCAGTACTTC CASSFQGAVSYEQYF
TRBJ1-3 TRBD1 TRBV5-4 TGTGCCAGCCAAAGACAGGGGGCTGGAAACACCATATATTTT CASQRQGAGNTIYF
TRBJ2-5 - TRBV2 TGTGCCAGCAGCCTAGCGCTTGGGGGTCAAGAGACCCAGTACTTC CASSLALGGQETQYF
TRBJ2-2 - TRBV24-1 TGTGCCACCAGTGATTCGGCCGCAGGGTCGAGGGAGCTGTTTTTT CATSDSAAGSRELFF